The 3 T cell receptor beta chains below were found in one sample sequenced in a study of shared clonotypes between healthy human individuals. Produced via immunoSEQ multiplex PCR; TCRdb's table is partial and in-frame only. Here the sample spans about 2 million clones, about 95% being singletons. As defined, naive CD8 cells were CD45RO-negative and positively selected for CCR7, with terminally differentiated effector memory CD45RA+ cells excluded. Source material: naive CD8+ T cells sorted from blood. The source of these receptors is a young man in good health.

This chain connects TRBV13 to TRBJ2-4; TRBD2 agrees at 8 bases. CDR1 and CDR2 from the germline V gene are PRHDT and FYEKMQ (reference sequence). This CDR3 comprises 15 residues. With 1 base clipped from V and 9 bases from J, the junction kept 8 bases outside the gene matches. The CDR3 reads CASSLATGGPIIQYF. CDR3 bases: TGTGCCAGCAGCTTAGCGACGGGGGGGCCGATCATTCAGTACTTC.

The rearrangement joins TRBV10-3 to TRBJ1-5; a weak D match, TRBD1 (5 bases). Germline CDR1 and CDR2: ENHRY and SYGVKD. The CDR3 loop spans 15 amino acids. V lost 5 bases and J 3 bases, leaving 14 bases between the germline ends. Here the CDR3 reads CAISPGTEHNQPQHF. CDR3 DNA sequence: TGTGCCATCAGTCCCGGGACGGAACACAATCAGCCCCAGCATTTT.

Worth noting for this clone: The same CDR3 also results from other DNA sequences found in this sample. This sequence joins TRBV4-1 and TRBJ2-7; TRBD1 might be the D (6 bases). This CDR3 is built from 13 residues. The V gene lost 1 base and the J gene lost 4 bases, with 8 bases spanning the gap. CDR1 MGHRA and CDR2 YSYEKL come from the germline V gene. CDR3 coding DNA: TGCGCCAGCAGCCAAGCGGACAGTTACGAGCAGTACTTC. Its protein product is CASSQADSYEQYF.